Presented here are 21 T cell receptor beta chains from one specimen sequenced in a study of OX40 agonist ivuxolimab in advanced cancers. This table comes from immunoSEQ multiplex PCR, and its TCRdb copy is limited to in-frame clones, with some not included. The data show tens of thousands of clones, roughly 83% seen once. This material consisted of CD4+ or CD8+ T cells sorted from blood, taken in a trial of the OX40 agonist ivuxolimab. The origin of the receptors is an adult with an advanced solid tumor such as melanoma, head and neck, liver or kidney cancer.

The chain links TRBV18 to TRBJ2-3; D unclear. There are 12 residues in the CDR3. V dropped 4 bases and J dropped 4 bases, with 6 bases sitting between them. CDR1 KGHSH and CDR2 LQKENI come from the germline V gene. The CDR3 region is CASSRRADTQYF. CDR3 DNA: TGTGCCAGCTCACGCCGGGCAGATACGCAGTATTTT.

The rearrangement links TRBV5-1 to TRBJ2-5; no firm D call. There are 14 residues in the CDR3. The V and J ends lost 0 bases and 3 bases respectively, with 9 bases between them. CDR1 is SGHRS and CDR2 is YFSETQ in the germline V gene. CDR3 nucleotides: TGCGCCAGCAGCTTGGAAGGCGGTAAAGAGACCCAGTACTTC. Encoded protein: CASSLEGGKETQYF.

V and J are TRBV18 and TRBJ2-3; D is undetermined. The CDR3 runs 16 residues. The ends were cut back, 4 bases at V and 0 bases at J, with 14 bases in the middle. Germline CDR1 reads KGHSH; CDR2 reads LQKENI. The CDR3 loop reads CASSLRPDLSTDTQYF. Here the CDR3 DNA reads TGTGCCAGCTCACTCCGTCCAGACCTGAGCACAGATACGCAGTATTTT.

J is TRBJ2-6 and V is TRBV7-2; the D is unclear. Trimming left V 7 bases short and J 0 bases short, with 10 bases between. This CDR3 has 15 residues. The V gene's germline CDR1 is SGHTA and CDR2 FQGNSA. The CDR3 nucleotides are TGTGCCAGCACCACCCGGAGCTCTGGGGCCAACGTCCTGACTTTC. Encoded protein: CASTTRSSGANVLTF.

The rearrangement uses TRBV9 and TRBJ1-1; a weak D match, TRBD1 (6 bases). This CDR3 region has 13 residues. V shed 3 bases and J shed 4 bases, with 10 bases lying between them. CDR1 SGDLS and CDR2 YYNGEE come from the germline V gene. The CDR3 loop is CASSEGGSTEAFF. The CDR3 DNA reads TGTGCCAGCAGCGAGGGGGGGAGCACTGAAGCTTTCTTT.

The genes are TRBV5-1 and TRBJ2-1; weak D call: TRBD2 (6 bases). V was trimmed by 4 bases and J by 7 bases, leaving 18 bases between them. This CDR3 contains 15 residues. Germline CDR1 is SGHRS and CDR2 is YFSETQ. The CDR3 is CASSPQSGEVNEQFF. CDR3 in DNA: TGCGCCAGCAGCCCTCAGTCGGGAGAGGTAAATGAGCAGTTCTTC.

The V call is TRBV2, the J call TRBJ1-2, with a weak D call TRBD1 (5 bases). V lost 5 bases and J 0 bases, leaving 13 bases between the germline ends. This CDR3 is 15 amino acids long. Germline-derived CDR1 and CDR2 are SNHLY and FYNNEI. This CDR3 is CASSILQGSNYGYTF. DNA for the CDR3: TGTGCCAGCAGTATTTTGCAGGGATCTAACTATGGCTACACCTTC.

The chain recombines TRBV27 with TRBJ1-2; maybe TRBD1 (6 bases). CDR3 length: 14 amino acids. The germline V and J ends were trimmed by 4 bases and 8 bases, with 17 bases remaining between them. Per germline, CDR1 MNHEY and CDR2 SMNVEV (reference sequence). CDR3 amino acids: CASSSLNRVGGYTF. For the CDR3, the DNA is TGTGCCAGCAGTTCTCTGAACAGGGTGGGGGGCTACACCTTC.

The chain joins TRBV29-1 to TRBJ2-1; the match to TRBD1 covers 8 bases. The CDR3 runs to 14 residues. CDR1 and CDR2 from the germline V gene are SQVTM and ANQGSEA. J lost 1 base, V lost 7 bases, and 6 bases had no gene match. The CDR3 DNA sequence: TGCAGCGCGGACCGGGACAGGTCCTACAATGAGCAGTTCTTC. Encoded protein: CSADRDRSYNEQFF.

This chain connects TRBV9 to TRBJ2-7; D perhaps matches TRBD1 (6 bases). The germline V gene has CDR1 SGDLS and CDR2 YYNGEE. The V gene lost 0 bases and the J gene lost 2 bases, with 9 bases spanning the gap. The length of the CDR3 is 14 residues. CDR3 DNA sequence: TGTGCCAGCAGCGTAGAAGAGGGGGCCTACGAGCAGTACTTC. Protein product: CASSVEEGAYEQYF. Full variable domain (rest looked up from reference TRBV9 and TRBJ2-7): DSGVTQTPKHLITATGQRVTLRCSPRSGDLSVYWYQQSLDQGLQFLIQYYNGEERAKGNILERFSAQQFPDLHSELNLSSLELGDSALYFCASSVEEGAYEQYFGPGTRLTVT.

The chain recombines TRBV25-1 with TRBJ2-4; 8 bases are shared with TRBD1. The CDR3 runs 14 residues. V was pared by 8 bases and J by 0 bases, with 3 bases of the junction left unmatched. The V gene's germline CDR1 is MGHDK and CDR2 SYGVNS. Here the CDR3 reads CASQGAGAKNIQYF. The CDR3 DNA sequence: TGTGCCAGCCAGGGGGCGGGAGCCAAAAACATTCAGTACTTC.

The rearrangement links TRBV4-3 to TRBJ1-1, with D possibly matching TRBD1 (5 bases). CDR1 is LGHNA, CDR2 YSLEER, per germline. The CDR3 has 15 amino acids. The germline V and J ends were trimmed by 3 bases and 1 base, with 12 bases remaining between them. Here the CDR3 DNA reads TGCGCCAGCAGCCACGCCACCCAGGGGAACACTGAAGCTTTCTTT. It yields the protein CASSHATQGNTEAFF.

The V and J genes are TRBV6-6 and TRBJ1-5; a possible D gene is TRBD1 (6 bases). Germline V gene data show CDR1 as MNHNY and CDR2 as SVGAGI (reference sequence). Trimming took 6 bases from V and 0 from J, leaving 15 bases between them. The CDR3 runs to 16 residues. The chain's CDR3 is CASSSRGLDSNQPQHF. DNA of the CDR3: TGTGCCAGCAGCTCCAGGGGTCTCGATAGCAATCAGCCCCAGCATTTT.

The chain carries TRBV29-1 and TRBJ2-3; TRBD1 agrees at 12 bases. Germline V CDR1 and CDR2: SQVTM, ANQGSEA. V lost 2 bases and J lost 6; bases outside the gene matches: 6. The CDR3 runs to 15 residues. CDR3 protein: CSVERGQGAMDTQYF. The DNA for the CDR3 is TGCAGCGTTGAAAGGGGACAGGGGGCGATGGATACGCAGTATTTT.

The rearrangement joins TRBV7-2 to TRBJ1-6; TRBD1 is a possible D gene (6 bases). Trimming removed 5 bases at V and 5 bases at J, with 10 bases between. There are 14 residues in the CDR3. Germline V gene sequence: CDR1 SGHTA, CDR2 FQGNSA. CDR3 bases: TGTGCCAGCAGCCCGCAGGGGAATAATTCACCCCTCCACTTT. Translating it yields CASSPQGNNSPLHF.

The CDR3 sequence: CASSIPGEGQPQHF. The CDR3 DNA reads as TGTGCCAGCAGCATTCCAGGGGAGGGACAGCCCCAGCATTTT. The V gene is TRBV7-9, the J gene TRBJ1-5, with a tentative D call TRBD1 (6 bases). V lost 5 bases, J lost 7 bases, and 15 bases lay in between. From germline, CDR1 is SEHNR and CDR2 FQNEAQ (reference sequence). This CDR3 spans 14 amino acids.

The chain uses TRBV15 and TRBJ2-7, with 7 bases lining up with TRBD1. Trimming took 3 bases from V and 5 from J; bases not matched to a gene: 4. The CDR3 runs to 13 residues. The germline V gene has CDR1 LNHNV and CDR2 YYDKDF (reference sequence). This CDR3 reads CATSSRQGHEQYF. CDR3 DNA sequence: TGTGCCACCAGCAGCAGACAGGGCCACGAGCAGTACTTC.

This clone was seen a few times. The chain carries TRBV14 and TRBJ1-4; weak D call: TRBD1 (6 bases). CDR1 is SGHDN and CDR2 is FVKESK in the germline V gene. V dropped 2 bases and J dropped 7 bases, with 14 bases sitting between them. The CDR3 length is 15 residues. The CDR3 DNA is TGTGCCAGCAGCCAAAAGCTGGGGGCGGGTGAAAAACTGTTTTTT. Its translation is CASSQKLGAGEKLFF.

V usage is TRBV2 and J usage is TRBJ1-4; 8 positions agree with TRBD1. Germline-derived CDR1 and CDR2 are SNHLY and FYNNEI. The CDR3 length is 15 residues. V trimming: 4 bases; J trimming: 5 bases; junction bases outside the gene matches: 6. Here the CDR3 reads CASSAGQGGNEKLFF. CDR3 nucleotide sequence: TGTGCCAGCAGTGCCGGACAGGGCGGGAATGAAAAACTGTTTTTT.

This chain links TRBV4-1 with TRBJ1-5, with 7 bases matching TRBD1. This CDR3 has 17 amino acids. V shed 4 bases, J shed 5 bases, and the junction held 14 bases outside the gene matches. Germline CDR1 is MGHRA and CDR2 is YSYEKL. In DNA, the CDR3 is TGCGCCAGCAGCCCCGGGGGATTGACAGGGAATTATCAGCCCCAGCATTTT. Its protein product is CASSPGGLTGNYQPQHF.

V and J are TRBV5-1 and TRBJ1-1; D remains unclear. Germline V lookup: CDR1 SGHRS, CDR2 YFSETQ. V lost 1 base and J lost 3, with 10 bases in between. The CDR3 is 14 residues long. DNA for the CDR3: TGCGCCAGCAGCTTGAGAGGCGAATACACTGAAGCTTTCTTT. This sequence encodes CASSLRGEYTEAFF.